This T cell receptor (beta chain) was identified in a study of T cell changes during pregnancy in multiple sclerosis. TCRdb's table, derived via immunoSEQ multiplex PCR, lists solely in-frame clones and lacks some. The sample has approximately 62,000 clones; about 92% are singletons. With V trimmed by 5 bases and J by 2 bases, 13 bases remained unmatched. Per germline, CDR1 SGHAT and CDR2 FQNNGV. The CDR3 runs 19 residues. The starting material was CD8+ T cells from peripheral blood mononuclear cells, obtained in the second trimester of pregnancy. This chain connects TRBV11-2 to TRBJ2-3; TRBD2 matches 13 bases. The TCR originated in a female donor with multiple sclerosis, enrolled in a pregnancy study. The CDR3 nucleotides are TGTGCCAGCAGCCCTACCGGGACTAGCGGGAAGATCTACACAGATACGCAGTATTTT. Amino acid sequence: CASSPTGTSGKIYTDTQYF. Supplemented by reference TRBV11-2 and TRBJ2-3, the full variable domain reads EAGVAQSPRYKIIEKRQSVAFWCNPISGHATLYWYQQILGQGPKLLIQFQNNGVVDDSQLPKDRFSAERLKGVDSTLKIQPAKLEDSAVYLCASSPTGTSGKIYTDTQYFGPGTRLTVL.